The 7 T cell receptor beta chains reported below all come from one sample, sequenced in a study of chemoradiotherapy in HPV16-positive cancers. Sequencing was performed with immunoSEQ multiplex PCR; in TCRdb, only in-frame clones are kept and a portion is missing. The sample lists more than 2,500 clones; approximately 87% were seen once. The sample was tumor tissue, taken from a patient who underwent chemoradiotherapy. The receptor source for this set is a human donor with HPV-associated anogenital cancer.

The chain has TRBV28 and TRBJ1-3; no reliable D call. The germline V and J ends were trimmed by 2 bases and 10 bases, with 6 bases remaining between them. Germline lookup yields CDR1 MDHEN and CDR2 SYDVKM. The CDR3 is 11 residues long. The CDR3 sequence is CASSLEDTIYF. DNA for the CDR3: TGTGCCAGCAGTTTAGAGGATACCATATATTTT.

This chain connects TRBV6-6 to TRBJ1-4; D is unresolved. Germline-derived CDR1 and CDR2 are MNHNY and SVGAGI (reference sequence). V was cut by 7 bases and J by 0 bases, with 15 bases left in between. The CDR3 totals 16 residues. The CDR3 spells CASTLLVPATNEKLFF. CDR3 DNA: TGTGCCAGCACTTTACTCGTTCCGGCAACTAATGAAAAACTGTTTTTT.

V gene TRBV16 combines with J gene TRBJ2-7; TRBD2 might be the D (5 bases). Germline V gene sequence: CDR1 KGHSY, CDR2 FQNENV. The CDR3 has 15 amino acids. The germline V and J ends were trimmed by 1 base and 3 bases, with 13 bases remaining between them. The CDR3 sequence: CASSQFSRTLYEQYF. The CDR3 region has the DNA TGTGCCAGCAGCCAATTTTCCAGGACTCTCTACGAGCAGTACTTC.

This rearrangement joins TRBV30 to TRBJ1-2; TRBD1 aligns across 7 bases. The CDR3 is made up of 15 amino acids. J lost 1 base, V lost 3 bases, and 8 bases had no gene match. Germline lookup yields CDR1 GTSNPN and CDR2 SVGIG (reference sequence). This chain's CDR3 is CAWSRLRDSNYGYTF. DNA of the CDR3: TGTGCCTGGAGCCGCCTTAGGGACAGTAACTATGGCTACACCTTC.

This chain joins TRBV7-2 and TRBJ1-2, with unresolved D. This CDR3 spans 14 amino acids. V shed 2 bases and J shed 0 bases, with 7 bases lying between them. CDR1 SGHTA and CDR2 FQGNSA come from the germline V gene. CDR3 in amino acids: CASSLSSANYGYTF. The CDR3 nucleotides are TGTGCCAGCAGCTTAAGTAGCGCTAACTATGGCTACACCTTC.

V is TRBV6-1 and J is TRBJ2-3, with a weak D call TRBD2 (6 bases). CDR3 length: 14 amino acids. V gave up 10 bases and J gave up 2 bases, with 16 bases separating them. Germline V gives CDR1 MNHNS, CDR2 SASEGT. In DNA form, the CDR3 reads TGTGCCACAATAACGGGAGACCTCACAGATACGCAGTATTTT. It codes for CATITGDLTDTQYF.

The chain combines TRBV5-1 with TRBJ2-5, with unresolved D. Trimming removed 4 bases from V and 4 bases from J, with 11 bases in between. Germline CDR1 and CDR2: SGHRS and YFSETQ. The CDR3 spans 13 residues. The CDR3 sequence is CASSAGEGETQYF. DNA for the CDR3: TGCGCCAGCAGCGCTGGGGAAGGAGAGACCCAGTACTTC.